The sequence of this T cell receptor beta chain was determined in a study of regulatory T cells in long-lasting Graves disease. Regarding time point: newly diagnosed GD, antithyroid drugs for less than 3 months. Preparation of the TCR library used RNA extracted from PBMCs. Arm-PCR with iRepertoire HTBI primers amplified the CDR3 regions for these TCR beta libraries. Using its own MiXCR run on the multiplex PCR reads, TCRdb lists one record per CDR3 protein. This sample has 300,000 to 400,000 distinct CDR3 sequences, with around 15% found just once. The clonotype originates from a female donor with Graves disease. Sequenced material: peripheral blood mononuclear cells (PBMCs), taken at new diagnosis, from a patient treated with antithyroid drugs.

The CDR3 DNA reads TGTGCCAGTAGTACCGAGACAGGGAGGATCGGCACTGAAGCTTTCTTT. Its protein is CASSTETGRIGTEAFF. The V call is TRBV19, the J call TRBJ1-1; 7 nucleotides match TRBD1. The CDR3 is 16 amino acids. V dropped 4 bases and J dropped 4; count of bases not matched to a gene: 12. CDR1 is LNHDA, CDR2 SQIVND, per germline (reference sequence).